This T cell receptor (beta chain) was observed in a study of CXCR3-negative and CXCR3-positive naive CD8 T cells. The method, 5' RACE with UMI labels, was used to prepare the TRB cDNA libraries. From the 5' RACE reads, TCRdb lists one entry per CDR3 protein and no DNA. The sample holds over 100,000 distinct CDR3 sequences. The CDR3 runs 16 residues. Looked up from germline, CDR1 is SEHNR and CDR2 is FQNEAQ (reference sequence). As concerns this clonotype: Its antigen is unidentified.

General study points: TRB CDR3s of CXCR3-positive naive cells were more hydrophobic than those of CXCR3-negative naive cells. Diversity was high in both naive subsets and much lower in memory cells.

Material for sequencing was naive CXCR3+ CD8+ T cells from blood. Subset noted: CD45RO-CCR7+CD27+CD95- naive CD8+ T cells expressing CXCR3 (TNR3+). The chain has TRBV7-9 and TRBJ2-5; TCRdb lists TRBD2, though no DNA is available to test this call. This receptor was taken from a human donor in good health. Some clones in this sample may be carry-over from other donors' samples. CDR3 loop: CASSFPLAALQETQYF.